At least ten counts were recorded for the clone carrying this T cell receptor beta chain. Its specificity is unknown. This record belongs to a study of lung T cells in sarcoidosis with Löfgren's syndrome. The CDR3 length is 14 residues. The germline CDR1 and CDR2 sequences are SGHTA and FQGTGA. Deletions cut 2 bases from V and 0 bases from J, with 7 bases between. Regarding the study as a whole: Versus controls, Löfgren's syndrome patients reportedly showed TRAV12-1 and TRBV2 as most expanded.

MiXCR was run by TCRdb on the reads, yielding one entry per CDR3 protein. Among some 19,000 distinct CDR3 sequences listed, over 20% were seen once. This clonotype originated in a human donor with sarcoidosis (Löfgren's syndrome or another form), or a control subject (not recorded which). The sequenced material came from CD4+ T cells from bronchoalveolar lavage. The rearrangement uses TRBV7-3 and TRBJ1-1; D remains unclear. CDR3 protein: CASSLYFMNTEAFF. The CDR3 DNA reads TGTGCCAGCAGCTTATATTTCATGAACACTGAAGCTTTCTTT.